A single sample gave rise to the 20 T cell receptor beta chains below, sequenced in a study of T-cell memory formation after mild COVID-19. TCRdb reprocessed the 5' RACE reads with MiXCR, giving one entry per CDR3 protein. The sample lists tens of thousands of distinct CDR3 sequences, about 13% seen once, with about 26% in the top ten. The sample was PBMCs or a T cell subset sorted from them (not recorded which). The receptors were sampled from an adult woman who had mild COVID-19 (a few samples of this study predate the infection). Cell type and time point are not known.

The sample holds a few counts of this clonotype. V is TRBV29-1 and J is TRBJ2-1, with 8 nucleotides matching TRBD1. This CDR3 is 14 amino acids long. V was pared by 3 bases and J by 3 bases, with 4 bases of the junction left unmatched. The germline V gene encodes CDR1 SQVTM and CDR2 ANQGSEA. Here the CDR3 reads CSVDGTGNYNEQFF. CDR3 coding DNA: TGCAGCGTTGACGGGACAGGAAACTACAATGAGCAGTTCTTC.

This rearrangement joins TRBV5-1 to TRBJ2-1; no firm D call. V was shortened by 3 bases and J by 8 bases, with 15 bases between the two germline ends. The CDR3 is made up of 14 amino acids. CDR1 and CDR2 (germline): SGHRS, YFSETQ. CDR3 nucleotides: TGCGCCAGCAGCTCTGAGGTACCTTCAGATGAGCAGTTCTTC. Residues: CASSSEVPSDEQFF.

This clonotype has just a few counts. The V and J genes are TRBV12-3 or TRBV12-4 and TRBJ2-7, with D possibly being TRBD1 or TRBD2 (6 bases each). The CDR3 has 13 residues. V was trimmed by 3 bases and J by 7 bases, leaving 13 bases between them. CDR3 residues: CASSFGGLREQYF. The CDR3 bases are TGTGCCAGCAGTTTCGGGGGCCTCAGGGAGCAGTACTTC.

This chain joins TRBV3-1 and TRBJ1-6; D gene ambiguous. This CDR3 comprises 14 residues. Germline V gene lookup returns CDR1 LGHDT and CDR2 YNNKEL (reference sequence). V shed 6 bases and J shed 1 base, with 7 bases lying between them. CDR3 sequence: CASSSESYNSPLHF. Here the CDR3 DNA reads TGTGCCAGCAGTTCGGAGTCCTATAATTCACCCCTCCACTTT. The full variable domain, rest sourced from reference TRBV3-1 and TRBJ1-6, is DTAVSQTPKYLVTQMGNDKSIKCEQNLGHDTMYWYKQDSKKFLKIMFSYNNKELIINETVPNRFSPKSPDKAHLNLHINSLELGDSAVYFCASSSESYNSPLHFGNGTRLTVT.

Turning to this clonotype: Germline and junction disagree at one end, which may indicate a read error. The chain joins TRBV5-6 to TRBJ2-7; possibly TRBD2 for D (5 bases). This CDR3 spans 12 amino acids. Germline assignment: CDR1 SGHDT and CDR2 YYEEEE. The CDR3 spells CASSFLRTVEDF. The CDR3 DNA follows: TGTGCCAGCAGCTTTCTTCGGACCGTGGAGGACTTC. Full variable domain (rest looked up from reference TRBV5-6 and TRBJ2-7): DAGVTQSPTHLIKTRGQQVTLRCSPKSGHDTVSWYQQALGQGPQFIFQYYEEEERQRGNFPDRFSGHQFPNYSSELNVNALLLGDSALYLCASSFLRTVEDFGPGTRLTVT.

The chain couples TRBV5-1 to TRBJ2-7; 7 bases fit TRBD2. Germline V gene lookup returns CDR1 SGHRS and CDR2 YFSETQ. V dropped 4 bases and J dropped 5; count of bases not matched to a gene: 9. The CDR3 sequence is 14 residues long. CDR3 DNA: TGCGCCAGCAGCGCATCCACTAGCGTTAACGAGCAGTACTTC. This encodes CASSASTSVNEQYF.

About this clonotype itself: A much larger clone sits a single nucleotide away, making a read error possible. The gene calls are TRBV7-8 and TRBJ2-7; D gene ambiguous. The ends were cut back, 3 bases at V and 5 bases at J, with 14 bases in the middle. This CDR3 comprises 14 residues. Per the germline V gene, CDR1 is SGHVS and CDR2 is FQNEAQ. The CDR3 DNA follows: TGTGCCAGCAGCTTCGCTAGATGGATCGACGAGCAGTACTTC. The encoded protein is CASSFARWIDEQYF. The full variable domain, completed using reference TRBV7-8 and TRBJ2-7, is GAGVSQSPRYKVAKRGQDVALRCDPISGHVSLFWYQQALGQGPEFLTYFQNEAQLDKSGLPSDRFFAERPEGSVSTLKIQRTQQEDSAVYLCASSFARWIDEQYFGPGTRLTVT.

This clonotype was picked up a small number of times. The chain uses TRBV4-3 and TRBJ2-3; 11 bases match TRBD2. V shed 1 base, J shed 2 bases, and the junction held 17 bases outside the gene matches. Germline CDR1 reads LGHNA; CDR2 reads YSLEER. This CDR3 has 21 residues. The CDR3 loop is CASSQGLPSGRNLLATDTQYF. Written as DNA, the CDR3 is TGCGCCAGCAGCCAAGGGCTCCCTAGCGGGAGGAATCTGTTGGCCACAGATACGCAGTATTTT.

The chain joins TRBV7-9 to TRBJ2-3; possibly TRBD1 for D (6 bases). The ends were cut back, 5 bases at V and 4 bases at J, with 19 bases in the middle. Germline loops: CDR1 SEHNR, CDR2 FQNEAQ (reference sequence). CDR3 length: 16 residues. In DNA form, the CDR3 reads TGTGCCAGCAGCAGAATCCAGACAGGCGAGGCAGATACGCAGTATTTT. It encodes CASSRIQTGEADTQYF.

V and J are TRBV6-2 or TRBV6-3 and TRBJ1-1, with D possibly being TRBD1 (6 bases). This CDR3 contains 14 residues. V was trimmed by 5 bases and J by 3 bases, leaving 13 bases between them. The germline CDR1 and CDR2 sequences are MNHEY and SVGEGT. The CDR3 loop reads CASSTTGSYTEAFF. The CDR3 DNA reads TGTGCCAGCAGTACAACAGGGAGTTACACTGAAGCTTTCTTT.

The chain is built from TRBV7-8 and TRBJ2-5; 9 bases are a match to TRBD2. The germline V gene encodes CDR1 SGHVS and CDR2 FQNEAQ. The junction had 5 bases not matched to a gene; V was cut back by 2 bases and J by 1 base. The CDR3 runs to 16 residues. The CDR3 region has the DNA TGTGCCAGCAGCTTAAAGCGGGGGGATTTCCAAGAGACCCAGTACTTC. Amino acid sequence: CASSLKRGDFQETQYF.

This clonotype was seen more than once but under ten times. The rearrangement joins TRBV12-3 or TRBV12-4 to TRBJ2-1; 8 nucleotides agree with TRBD2. CDR3 length: 16 residues. V was pared by 6 bases and J by 7 bases, with 14 bases of the junction left unmatched. Here the CDR3 reads CASRNHIAGSGNEQFF. The CDR3 DNA reads TGTGCCAGCAGGAACCACATAGCGGGGTCCGGAAATGAGCAGTTCTTC.

This clonotype was seen a handful of times. V usage is TRBV11-2 and J usage is TRBJ2-1; D remains unclear. Germline V lookup: CDR1 SGHAT, CDR2 FQNNGV. The CDR3 sequence is 12 residues long. V was cut by 4 bases and J by 5 bases, with 6 bases left in between. The CDR3 nucleotides read TGTGCCAGCAGCTCGCGTCACAATGAGCAGTTCTTC. It codes for CASSSRHNEQFF.

The table lists this clonotype with a few counts. The rearrangement joins TRBV20-1 to TRBJ2-7; the match to TRBD1 covers 7 bases. CDR1 is DFQATT and CDR2 is SNEGSKA in the germline V gene (reference sequence). CDR3 length: 15 residues. V dropped 3 bases and J dropped 3; count of bases not matched to a gene: 11. The CDR3 is CSARSDRNLVYEQYF. CDR3 DNA: TGCAGTGCTAGGTCGGACAGGAACCTGGTCTACGAGCAGTACTTC.

The chain is built from TRBV7-8 and TRBJ1-1; D gene uncertain. The germline CDR1 and CDR2 sequences are SGHVS and FQNEAQ. The germline V and J ends were trimmed by 0 bases and 3 bases, with 11 bases remaining between them. The CDR3 totals 15 residues. The CDR3 sequence is CASSLAVRVYTEAFF. CDR3 nucleotides: TGTGCCAGCAGCTTAGCAGTACGAGTATACACTGAAGCTTTCTTT.

The J gene is TRBJ1-1, the V gene TRBV29-1; D remains ambiguous. The CDR3 spans 11 residues. With 3 bases removed from V and 8 bases from J, the gap between germline ends came to 10 bases. From germline, CDR1 is SQVTM and CDR2 ANQGSEA. The CDR3 is CSVDRTLEAFF. CDR3 bases: TGCAGCGTTGACAGGACGTTAGAAGCTTTCTTT. Full variable domain (remainder filled in from reference TRBV29-1 and TRBJ1-1): SAVISQKPSRDICQRGTSLTIQCQVDSQVTMMFWYRQQPGQSLTLIATANQGSEATYESGFVIDKFPISRPNLTFSTLTVSNMSPEDSSIYLCSVDRTLEAFFGQGTRLTVV.

This clonotype was counted only a few times. This sequence joins TRBV12-3 or TRBV12-4 and TRBJ2-7; 9 bases line up with TRBD1. V was pared by 6 bases and J by 0 bases, with 6 bases of the junction left unmatched. This CDR3 is built from 15 residues. The CDR3 DNA reads TGTGCCAGCAGCTCCGGGACAGGGAGCTCCTACGAGCAGTACTTC. Protein: CASSSGTGSSYEQYF.

The chain couples TRBV29-1 to TRBJ2-2; 7 bases agree with TRBD1. J gave up 3 bases and V 4 bases, and 14 bases lay outside the gene matches. The CDR3 contains 17 residues. Germline CDR1 SQVTM, CDR2 ANQGSEA. As DNA, the CDR3 is TGCAGCGTTGGAGGAATGCTCGGGACAGTACACACCGGGGAGCTGTTTTTT. It is translated as CSVGGMLGTVHTGELFF.

The chain is built from TRBV12-3 or TRBV12-4 and TRBJ2-5; no clear D gene. The V gene lost 1 base and the J gene lost 2 bases, with 5 bases spanning the gap. The CDR3 covers 13 residues. CDR3 sequence: CASSLVGQETQYF. CDR3 in DNA: TGTGCCAGCAGTTTAGTGGGACAAGAGACCCAGTACTTC.

The chain carries TRBV19 and TRBJ2-1, with 13 bases matching TRBD2. Germline CDR1 reads LNHDA; CDR2 reads SQIVND (reference sequence). The J segment lost 6 bases and the V segment lost 8 bases, leaving 4 bases of the junction unmatched. The CDR3 spans 14 residues. The CDR3 sequence is CASARLAGGNEQFF. The CDR3 nucleotides are TGTGCCAGTGCCCGACTAGCGGGAGGCAATGAGCAGTTCTTC.